The text below deals with one T cell receptor beta chain. The data were produced by immunoSEQ multiplex PCR, yet TCRdb's version contains in-frame clones alone and is incomplete. The data show roughly 130,000 clones, approximately 89% seen once. The sample belongs to a study of cytomegalovirus exposure and HLA in healthy donors. The J segment lost 3 bases and the V segment lost 4 bases, leaving 8 bases of the junction unmatched. The length of the CDR3 is 15 residues. Germline lookup yields CDR1 LNHDA and CDR2 SQIVND (reference sequence). This TCR was recovered from a man between 25 and 39 years old in good health and CMV-seronegative. The chain carries TRBV19 and TRBJ2-7, with 8 bases lining up with TRBD1. Sequencing was performed on PBMCs. This CDR3 is CASSNRGTEYYEQYF. The CDR3 nucleotides are TGTGCCAGTAGTAACAGGGGGACAGAGTACTACGAGCAGTACTTC.